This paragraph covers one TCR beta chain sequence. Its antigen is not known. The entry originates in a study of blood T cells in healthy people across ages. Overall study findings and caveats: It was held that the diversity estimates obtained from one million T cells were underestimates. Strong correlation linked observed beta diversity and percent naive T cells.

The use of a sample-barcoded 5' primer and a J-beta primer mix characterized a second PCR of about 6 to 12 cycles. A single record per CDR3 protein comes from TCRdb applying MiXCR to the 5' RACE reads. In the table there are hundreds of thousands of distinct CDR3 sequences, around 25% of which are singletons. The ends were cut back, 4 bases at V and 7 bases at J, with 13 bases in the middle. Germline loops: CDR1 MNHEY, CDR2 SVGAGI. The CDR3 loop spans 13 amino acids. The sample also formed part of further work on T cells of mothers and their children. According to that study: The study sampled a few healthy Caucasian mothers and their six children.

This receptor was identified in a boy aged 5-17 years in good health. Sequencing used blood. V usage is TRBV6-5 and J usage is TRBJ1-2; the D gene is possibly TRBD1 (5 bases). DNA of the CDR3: TGTGCCAGCAGTTCCGCCCGACAGAGTGGCTACACCTTC. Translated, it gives CASSSARQSGYTF.